One sample yielded the 26 T cell receptor beta chains listed below, sequenced in a study of cytomegalovirus exposure and HLA in healthy donors. PCR employed 60 Vbeta and 13 Jbeta primers. Data came from immunoSEQ multiplex PCR; TCRdb stores just in-frame clones and leaves some out. The table lists roughly 130,000 clones, 76% of them singletons. Material: PBMCs. These receptors were taken from a middle-aged man in good health and CMV-seronegative.

This rearrangement joins TRBV5-4 to TRBJ2-3; D might be TRBD2 (5 bases). The CDR3 has 16 residues. Germline CDR1 and CDR2: SGHNT and YYREEE (reference sequence). Trimming cost V 0 bases and J 6 bases, with 17 bases left between them. CDR3 region: CASSLVEAPRSDTQYF. In nucleotides, the CDR3 is TGTGCCAGCAGCTTGGTGGAGGCCCCCCGGTCGGATACGCAGTATTTT.

The chain combines TRBV6-1 with TRBJ2-7; maybe TRBD2 (6 bases). The V gene's germline CDR1 is MNHNS and CDR2 SASEGT. V gave up 5 bases and J gave up 4 bases, with 12 bases separating them. There are 13 residues in the CDR3. The CDR3 loop is CASSTTGAYEQYF. Here the CDR3 DNA reads TGTGCCAGCAGTACGACGGGAGCTTACGAGCAGTACTTC.

This clone was seen a handful of times. The rearrangement uses TRBV29-1 and TRBJ2-3; TRBD1 aligns across 10 bases. CDR3 size: 13 residues. Looked up from germline, CDR1 is SQVTM and CDR2 is ANQGSEA. V was pared by 7 bases and J by 1 base, with 2 bases of the junction left unmatched. The CDR3: CSEGTGGTDTQYF. The CDR3 DNA sequence: TGCAGCGAAGGGACAGGGGGCACAGATACGCAGTATTTT.

This chain uses TRBV5-4 with TRBJ2-5, with 7 nucleotides matching TRBD1. Germline V CDR1 and CDR2: SGHNT, YYREEE (reference sequence). CDR3 size: 15 residues. V lost 3 bases and J lost 4; bases outside the gene matches: 9. The CDR3 nucleotides read TGTGCCAGCAGCTCTTTGGGACAGTCTACAGAGACCCAGTACTTC. It encodes CASSSLGQSTETQYF. Filled out from reference TRBV5-4 and TRBJ2-5, the complete variable domain reads ETGVTQSPTHLIKTRGQQVTLRCSSQSGHNTVSWYQQALGQGPQFIFQYYREEENGRGNFPPRFSGLQFPNYSSELNVNALELDDSALYLCASSSLGQSTETQYFGPGTRLLVL.

The chain combines TRBV5-5 with TRBJ2-2; TRBD2 matches 12 bases. This CDR3 is 17 amino acids long. Germline lookup yields CDR1 SGHKS and CDR2 YYEKEE (reference sequence). Trimming cost V 2 bases and J 5 bases; bases outside gene matches: 7. In DNA form, the CDR3 reads TGTGCCAGCAGCTTCGCTAGCGGGGGGGCGGGAACCGGGGAGCTGTTTTTT. It specifies CASSFASGGAGTGELFF. The variable domain in full, with the rest retrieved from reference TRBV5-5 and TRBJ2-2, is DAGVTQSPTHLIKTRGQQVTLRCSPISGHKSVSWYQQVLGQGPQFIFQYYEKEERGRGNFPDRFSARQFPNYSSELNVNALLLGDSALYLCASSFASGGAGTGELFFGEGSRLTVL.

The V call is TRBV28, the J call TRBJ2-2; TRBD1 might be the D (5 bases). The CDR3 sequence is 15 residues long. Germline CDR1 MDHEN, CDR2 SYDVKM. V was cut by 7 bases and J by 0 bases, with 12 bases left in between. The CDR3 here is CASKGYTPNTGELFF. The CDR3 bases are TGTGCCAGCAAGGGGTACACCCCGAACACCGGGGAGCTGTTTTTT. The whole variable domain, filled in from reference TRBV28 and TRBJ2-2, reads DVKVTQSSRYLVKRTGEKVFLECVQDMDHENMFWYRQDPGLGLRLIYFSYDVKMKEKGDIPEGYSVSREKKERFSLILESASTNQTSMYLCASKGYTPNTGELFFGEGSRLTVL.

The CDR3 DNA follows: TGTGCCAGCAGCGTAGAGCTAGCGACAGATACGCAGTATTTT. It specifies CASSVELATDTQYF. The rearrangement joins TRBV9 to TRBJ2-3; D may be TRBD2 (6 bases). This CDR3 region has 14 residues. Germline values: CDR1 SGDLS, CDR2 YYNGEE. V was pared by 0 bases and J by 3 bases, with 8 bases between.

This clone occurred once. At one end the junction does not follow the germline gene, possibly because of a read error. The rearrangement joins TRBV6-1 to TRBJ2-1; D is perhaps TRBD2 (5 bases). From germline, CDR1 is MNHNS and CDR2 SASEGT. The length of the CDR3 is 15 residues. The CDR3 coding sequence is TGTACCAGCAGTGAAGCCGGCGGGTCCTACAATGAGCAGTTCTTC. The encoded protein is CTSSEAGGSYNEQFF.

The V gene is TRBV7-9, the J gene TRBJ2-1; 11 nucleotides align to TRBD2. The CDR3 totals 15 residues. V was clipped by 2 bases and J by 7 bases; unmatched bases: 4. Germline lookup yields CDR1 SEHNR and CDR2 FQNEAQ (reference sequence). The CDR3 nucleotides read TGTGCCAGCAGCTTACCGGGACTAGCGGTAAATGAGCAGTTCTTC. This translates into CASSLPGLAVNEQFF.

V and J are TRBV30 and TRBJ2-1; TRBD2 matches 11 bases. V lost 0 bases to trimming and J lost 9 bases; unmatched junction nucleotides: 4. The CDR3 extends over 14 amino acids. Germline V gene sequence: CDR1 GTSNPN, CDR2 SVGIG (reference sequence). CDR3 amino acids: CAWSVLAGVSEQFF. In DNA, the CDR3 is TGTGCCTGGAGTGTACTAGCGGGAGTGAGTGAGCAGTTCTTC.

To note about this clone: The CDR3 does not end in the conserved phenylalanine or tryptophan, so this is likely a read error. The chain links TRBV13 to TRBJ1-1, with TRBD1 matching 9 bases. CDR3 length equals 14 residues. The ends lost 5 bases at V and 1 base at J; junction bases unmatched: 2. Germline CDR1 is PRHDT and CDR2 is FYEKMQ (reference sequence). CDR3 sequence (DNA): TGTGCCAGCAGCGGGGGACAGGGGAACACTGAAGCTTTCCTT. Translated: CASSGGQGNTEAFL.

This clone was seen more than once but under ten times. This chain joins TRBV11-3 and TRBJ2-3; possible D gene TRBD2, 5 bases. The length of the CDR3 is 15 residues. The ends were cut back, 5 bases at V and 5 bases at J, with 17 bases in the middle. Germline CDR1 is SGHNT and CDR2 is YENEEA. The CDR3 sequence: CASSQMGSGEDTQYF. Written as DNA, the CDR3 is TGTGCCAGCAGCCAAATGGGATCCGGGGAAGATACGCAGTATTTT.

The J gene is TRBJ2-7, the V gene TRBV7-2; D is unclear. With 4 bases removed from V and 3 bases from J, the gap between germline ends came to 16 bases. The germline CDR1 and CDR2 sequences are SGHTA and FQGNSA. This CDR3 comprises 15 residues. The chain's CDR3 is CASSYFVGTDYEQYF. As DNA, the CDR3 is TGTGCCAGCAGCTATTTTGTGGGCACGGACTACGAGCAGTACTTC.

The chain carries TRBV2 and TRBJ2-7; D gene unclear. The germline V and J ends were trimmed by 1 base and 0 bases, with 10 bases remaining between them. This CDR3 is built from 15 residues. Germline V CDR1 and CDR2: SNHLY, FYNNEI. Here the CDR3 DNA reads TGTGCCAGCAGTGAAGGCCCAGGTCTCTCCTACGAGCAGTACTTC. This translates into CASSEGPGLSYEQYF.

The chain has TRBV30 and TRBJ2-3; no firm D call. In germline, CDR1 is GTSNPN, CDR2 SVGIG (reference sequence). The ends were cut back, 5 bases at V and 0 bases at J, with 6 bases in the middle. This CDR3 region has 12 residues. The CDR3 spells CAWDSSTDTQYF. The CDR3 DNA follows: TGTGCCTGGGACTCCAGCACAGATACGCAGTATTTT.

This chain's CDR3 is CASSFNGGAPDTQYF. Written as DNA, the CDR3 is TGTGCCAGCAGTTTTAATGGGGGGGCCCCAGATACGCAGTATTTT. The rearrangement joins TRBV28 to TRBJ2-3, with D maybe TRBD2 (7 bases). The CDR3 runs 15 residues. The germline V gene has CDR1 MDHEN and CDR2 SYDVKM. V was clipped by 3 bases and J by 4 bases, with 14 bases between them.

V gene TRBV27 combines with J gene TRBJ2-3; 13 bases match TRBD2. This CDR3 region has 15 residues. The V gene end was trimmed by 8 bases and the J gene end by 7 bases; junction bases not matched to a gene: 9. Looked up from germline, CDR1 is MNHEY and CDR2 is SMNVEV (reference sequence). DNA of the CDR3: TGTGCCAGCTCCAGGACTAGCGGGAGTTTGCATACGCAGTATTTT. Translated, it gives CASSRTSGSLHTQYF.

The chain recombines TRBV5-1 with TRBJ2-7; weak D call: TRBD2 (8 bases). The germline V gene has CDR1 SGHRS and CDR2 YFSETQ. The ends were cut back, 2 bases at V and 6 bases at J, with 15 bases in the middle. This CDR3 is built from 14 residues. The chain's CDR3 is CASSFREGASEQYF. The CDR3 DNA sequence: TGCGCCAGCAGCTTCCGGGAGGGGGCCTCCGAGCAGTACTTC. Full variable domain (outside the CDR3, taken from reference TRBV5-1 and TRBJ2-7): KAGVTQTPRYLIKTRGQQVTLSCSPISGHRSVSWYQQTPGQGLQFLFEYFSETQRNKGNFPGRFSGRQFSNSRSEMNVSTLELGDSALYLCASSFREGASEQYFGPGTRLTVT.

This chain uses TRBV10-3 with TRBJ2-5; TRBD2 matches at 13 bases. J was trimmed by 5 bases and V by 6 bases; bases with no gene match: 9. This CDR3 region has 16 residues. The V gene's germline CDR1 is ENHRY and CDR2 SYGVKD. The CDR3 sequence is CAIRTGTSGAGETQYF. Written as DNA, the CDR3 is TGTGCCATCAGAACGGGGACTAGCGGGGCGGGGGAGACCCAGTACTTC.

This chain connects TRBV5-1 to TRBJ2-6; D is uncertain. The ends were cut back, 4 bases at V and 0 bases at J, with 11 bases in the middle. The CDR3 contains 16 residues. The germline V gene encodes CDR1 SGHRS and CDR2 YFSETQ. CDR3 DNA: TGCGCCAGCAGCCCGACCCCGGGCTCTGGGGCCAACGTCCTGACTTTC. This sequence encodes CASSPTPGSGANVLTF.

This clone was detected once. The CDR3 is CASSSGTSVQTQYF. Written as DNA, the CDR3 is TGTGCCAGTAGTTCCGGGACTAGCGTTCAGACCCAGTACTTC. The V gene is TRBV19, the J gene TRBJ2-5, with 10 bases matching TRBD2. The CDR3 has 14 residues. V was clipped by 5 bases and J by 6 bases; unmatched bases: 6. Germline CDR1 reads LNHDA; CDR2 reads SQIVND (reference sequence). The full variable domain, rest sourced from reference TRBV19 and TRBJ2-5, is DGGITQSPKYLFRKEGQNVTLSCEQNLNHDAMYWYRQDPGQGLRLIYYSQIVNDFQKGDIAEGYSVSREKKESFPLTVTSAQKNPTAFYLCASSSGTSVQTQYFGPGTRLLVL.

The chain combines TRBV6-6 with TRBJ1-1, with D unclear. The CDR3 extends over 11 amino acids. Trimming took off 5 bases at V and 3 bases at J, with 4 bases between the two ends. Germline CDR1 reads MNHNY; CDR2 reads SVGAGI (reference sequence). The CDR3 nucleotides read TGTGCCAGCAGTCCGGACACTGAAGCTTTCTTT. This codes for CASSPDTEAFF.

This sequence joins TRBV25-1 and TRBJ2-7, with a tentative D call TRBD2 (6 bases). The length of the CDR3 is 12 residues. Germline CDR1 MGHDK, CDR2 SYGVNS. V lost 6 bases and J lost 7, with 13 bases in between. The DNA for the CDR3 is TGTGCCAGCAGGGGGTCCGGGGGTGAGCAGTACTTC. Translation gives CASRGSGGEQYF.

This clone was counted a few times. The chain has TRBV19 and TRBJ1-2, with D possibly TRBD1 on 6 matching bases. This CDR3 spans 16 amino acids. The V end was cut by 3 bases, the J end by 2 bases, with 16 bases between. In germline, CDR1 is LNHDA, CDR2 SQIVND (reference sequence). The CDR3: CASSISAGTFNYGYTF. CDR3 bases: TGTGCCAGTAGTATCTCAGCCGGGACATTCAACTATGGCTACACCTTC.

This clone has only a few counts. The chain has TRBV27 and TRBJ2-7; possible D gene TRBD1, 6 bases. Trimming removed 2 bases at V and 0 bases at J, with 17 bases between. This CDR3 has 17 amino acids. Germline loops: CDR1 MNHEY, CDR2 SMNVEV (reference sequence). This CDR3 reads CASSLGGETGSSYEQYF. The CDR3 DNA follows: TGTGCCAGCAGTTTAGGGGGAGAGACAGGTTCCTCCTACGAGCAGTACTTC.

About this clone: In the same sample, other DNA sequences code for this CDR3. The chain is built from TRBV13 and TRBJ2-5; no clear D gene. Trimming stripped 1 base from V and 2 bases from J, with 5 bases between. This CDR3 has 13 amino acids. Looked up from germline, CDR1 is PRHDT and CDR2 is FYEKMQ (reference sequence). The CDR3 sequence is CASSLEAQETQYF. In DNA, the CDR3 is TGTGCCAGCAGCTTAGAAGCTCAAGAGACCCAGTACTTC.